The subject of this entry is one T cell receptor beta chain. Its specificity is not known. This sample was taken from a study of cytomegalovirus exposure and HLA in healthy donors. Study outcomes and limitations: Reportedly, HLA-A and HLA-B alleles of most subjects were accurately predicted from TCR beta. Whilst most TCR sequences proved rare, a subset of public TCRs occurred across many donors.

CDR1 and CDR2 (germline): SGHNT, YYREEE (reference sequence). There are 17 residues in the CDR3. The J segment lost 7 bases and the V segment lost 4 bases, leaving 12 bases of the junction unmatched. PCR used 60 Vbeta primers and 13 Jbeta primers. Some clones are missing from TCRdb's copy, which holds only in-frame ones; the method was immunoSEQ multiplex PCR. Of more than 150,000 clones listed, roughly 88% are singletons. The chain employs TRBV5-4 and TRBJ1-6; 9 bases map to TRBD1. The sequencing input was PBMCs. The source is a girl under 10 years old in good health and CMV-seropositive. The CDR3 DNA is TGTGCCAGCAGCACACTAAGGTCCGGGACAGGGAATTCACCCCTCCACTTT. Amino acids: CASSTLRSGTGNSPLHF.